Listed below are T cell receptor beta chains from one sample, sequenced in a study of cytomegalovirus exposure and HLA in healthy donors. TCRdb's copy holds only in-frame clones and misses some; the assay was immunoSEQ multiplex PCR. The table records over 100,000 clones, 74% of them present only once. The sequencing sample was made of PBMCs. The receptor source for this set is a human donor in good health. CDR3s include the opening cysteine and the closing phenylalanine or tryptophan. D genes are given only for firm matches. Rows give clone size only sometimes, using once, few, many, or a class for an expanded clone.

size,D,V,length,J,CDR3,DNA
.,TRBD1,TRBV6-5,16,TRBJ1-3,CASSYSGTGAGNTIYF,TGTGCCAGCAGTTACTCCGGGACAGGGGCTGGAAACACCATATATTTT
.,TRBD2,TRBV5-6,17,TRBJ2-3,CASSLYRTSGSTDTQYF,TGTGCCAGCAGCTTATATCGGACTAGCGGGAGCACAGATACGCAGTATTTT
.,.,TRBV20-1,10,TRBJ1-1,CSAIYTEAFF,TGCAGTGCTATATACACTGAAGCTTTCTTT
.,TRBD1,TRBV5-8,15,TRBJ1-2,CASSLGETGLHGYTF,TGTGCCAGCAGCTTGGGGGAGACAGGGTTACATGGCTACACCTTC
.,.,TRBV19,15,TRBJ1-3,CASSNVGATGNTIYF,TGTGCCAGTAGCAACGTGGGAGCTACCGGAAACACCATATATTTT
.,.,TRBV7-2,14,TRBJ2-7,CASSKTGTSYEQYF,TGTGCCAGCAGCAAGACAGGAACCTCCTACGAGCAGTACTTC
once,.,TRBV27,16,TRBJ2-5,CASSLLRGTIQETQYF,TGTGCCAGCAGTTTATTGCGGGGAACTATCCAAGAGACCCAGTACTTC
.,.,TRBV7-2,14,TRBJ1-4,CASSLSGGYEKLFF,TGTGCCAGCAGCTTAAGCGGGGGCTACGAAAAACTGTTTTTT
.,.,TRBV30,12,TRBJ2-2,CAWITSSGELFF,TGCGCCTGGATAACTAGTTCCGGGGAGCTGTTTTTT
.,TRBD2,TRBV11-2,16,TRBJ2-1,CASSTLGGSTSDEQFF,TGTGCCAGCAGCACCCTGGGAGGGAGCACATCCGATGAGCAGTTCTTC
.,TRBD1,TRBV30,14,TRBJ1-4,CAWNPTGVNEKLFF,TGTGCCTGGAACCCGACAGGGGTAAATGAAAAACTGTTTTTT
.,.,TRBV5-6,13,TRBJ2-1,CASSPNQGNEQFF,TGTGCCAGCAGCCCTAATCAGGGCAATGAGCAGTTCTTC
.,.,TRBV7-9,16,TRBJ2-2,CASSFGLGFYTGELFF,TGTGCCAGCAGCTTCGGACTGGGATTCTACACCGGGGAGCTGTTTTTT
.,.,TRBV28,16,TRBJ2-7,CASSLSPTGSPYEQYF,TGTGCCAGCAGTTTATCCCCTACAGGGTCCCCCTACGAGCAGTACTTC
.,.,TRBV2,12,TRBJ2-7,CASSEQFYEQYF,TGTGCCAGCAGTGAACAGTTCTACGAGCAGTACTTC
.,TRBD1,TRBV19,15,TRBJ2-1,CASRDRGSVFNEQFF,TGTGCCAGTAGAGACAGGGGGTCGGTCTTCAATGAGCAGTTCTTC
few,.,TRBV5-1,14,TRBJ2-3,CASSFLATQDTQYF,TGCGCCAGCAGCTTTCTTGCCACTCAAGATACGCAGTATTTT
.,.,TRBV28,15,TRBJ1-1,CAIAAAPGGGTEAFF,TGTGCCATCGCAGCAGCCCCCGGGGGTGGCACTGAAGCTTTCTTT
.,.,TRBV7-2,16,TRBJ2-2,CASSLESYGLTGELFF,TGTGCCAGCAGCTTAGAGTCGTATGGGCTTACCGGGGAGCTGTTTTTT
.,.,TRBV7-6,14,TRBJ2-2,CASSNLRGVGELFF,TGTGCCAGCAGCAACCTCAGGGGGGTCGGGGAGCTGTTTTTT
.,TRBD1,TRBV6-8,16,TRBJ1-2,CASSPRDSTRYYGYTF,TGTGCCAGCAGTCCCCGGGACAGTACAAGGTACTATGGCTACACCTTC
once,TRBD1,TRBV10-3,15,TRBJ1-2,CAIRPGQGLNYGYTF,TGTGCCATCAGACCGGGACAGGGGCTGAACTATGGCTACACCTTC
.,.,TRBV5-1,15,TRBJ2-2,CASSLVPGKAGELFF,TGCGCCAGCAGCTTGGTACCAGGGAAAGCCGGGGAGCTGTTTTTT
.,.,TRBV5-6,13,TRBJ1-3,CASSPVSGNTIYF,TGTGCCAGCAGCCCAGTATCTGGAAACACCATATATTTT
.,TRBD1,TRBV27,14,TRBJ2-7,CASSRGQRTYEQYF,TGTGCCAGCAGTAGGGGACAGAGAACCTACGAGCAGTACTTC
.,.,TRBV30,13,TRBJ1-6,CAWSSQNNSPLHF,TGTGCCTGGAGTTCACAGAATAATTCACCCCTCCACTTT
.,.,TRBV25-1,16,TRBJ2-7,CASSLFLGGKNYEQYF,TGTGCCAGCAGTCTGTTTCTCGGCGGAAAGAACTACGAGCAGTACTTC
.,TRBD2,TRBV30,13,TRBJ2-1,CAWNRGGVNEQFF,TGTGCCTGGAATCGCGGGGGGGTTAATGAGCAGTTCTTC
.,TRBD2,TRBV27,17,TRBJ2-3,CASSLLPTSGSTDTQYF,TGTGCCAGCAGTTTATTGCCGACTAGCGGAAGCACAGATACGCAGTATTTT
.,TRBD2,TRBV5-1,12,TRBJ2-3,CASSSGGDTQYF,TGCGCCAGCAGCTCGGGGGGGGATACGCAGTATTTT
.,.,TRBV7-8,18,TRBJ1-4,CASSSSRQGSPTNEKLFF,TGTGCCAGCAGCTCCTCCCGGCAGGGAAGCCCAACTAATGAAAAACTGTTTTTT
.,.,TRBV9,15,TRBJ1-3,CASSVGREPGNTIYF,TGTGCCAGCAGCGTAGGACGGGAACCTGGAAACACCATATATTTT
.,TRBD2,TRBV5-4,15,TRBJ2-1,CASSARLAGGNEQFF,TGTGCCAGCAGCGCCCGACTAGCGGGAGGTAATGAGCAGTTCTTC
.,TRBD2,TRBV6-1,14,TRBJ2-2,CASSAGVNTGELFF,TGTGCCAGCTCCGCGGGAGTGAACACCGGGGAGCTGTTTTTT
once,.,TRBV2,16,TRBJ2-3,CASKGGGSLSTDTQYF,TGTGCCTCGAAAGGGGGGGGATCCCTTAGTACAGATACGCAGTATTTT
.,TRBD1,TRBV7-2,14,TRBJ1-1,CASSLPTGATEAFF,TGTGCCAGCAGCCTACCGACAGGGGCGACTGAAGCTTTCTTT
.,.,TRBV30,14,TRBJ2-2,CAWRAGLNTGELFF,TGTGCCTGGAGGGCGGGACTGAACACCGGGGAGCTGTTTTTT
.,TRBD2,TRBV20-1,11,TRBJ2-1,CSAMGTSLQFF,TGCAGTGCTATGGGGACTAGCCTGCAGTTCTTC
.,TRBD1,TRBV28,21,TRBJ2-3,CASSPNRGQHQSGSRTDTQYF,TGTGCCAGCAGTCCGAACAGGGGGCAACATCAAAGCGGGTCTCGCACAGATACGCAGTATTTT
.,.,TRBV7-2,15,TRBJ1-5,CASSSVGGGNQPQHF,TGTGCCAGCAGCTCGGTCGGGGGGGGCAATCAGCCCCAGCATTTT
.,.,TRBV2,12,TRBJ2-4,CASSESSYIQYF,TGTGCCAGCAGTGAGAGTTCGTACATTCAGTACTTC
.,.,TRBV7-7,17,TRBJ2-5,CASSSRPPGSYKETQYF,TGTGCCAGCAGCTCCCGTCCACCGGGGAGCTATAAAGAGACCCAGTACTTC
.,.,TRBV19,15,TRBJ2-5,CASSMIGRQQETQYF,TGTGCCAGTAGTATGATCGGTAGACAGCAAGAGACCCAGTACTTC
.,TRBD2,TRBV25-1,18,TRBJ2-7,CASSERVGLAGDSYEQYF,TGTGCCAGCAGTGAAAGAGTGGGACTAGCGGGAGACTCCTACGAGCAGTACTTC
.,TRBD1,TRBV28,15,TRBJ1-3,CASSSPTGGGNTIYF,TGTGCCAGCAGTTCTCCTACAGGGGGTGGAAACACCATATATTTT
.,.,TRBV2,14,TRBJ1-2,CASSEDQAGVGYTF,TGTGCCAGCAGTGAAGATCAGGCAGGGGTTGGCTACACCTTC
few,.,TRBV28,12,TRBJ2-7,CASSLLTTPQYF,TGTGCCAGCAGTTTATTGACAACCCCACAGTACTTC
.,.,TRBV29-1,16,TRBJ2-3,CSAWLFKDSFTDTQYF,TGCAGCGCCTGGTTGTTTAAGGACAGCTTCACAGATACGCAGTATTTT
.,TRBD1,TRBV4-3,14,TRBJ2-5,CASSPGTGGETQYF,TGCGCCAGCAGTCCCGGGACAGGGGGGGAGACCCAGTACTTC
few,TRBD1,TRBV6-5,13,TRBJ1-1,CASSFGQGLEAFF,TGTGCCAGCAGTTTCGGACAGGGCCTTGAAGCTTTCTTT
.,TRBD1,TRBV7-6,16,TRBJ1-3,CASSSKTGGSGNTIYF,TGTGCCAGCAGCTCGAAGACAGGGGGCTCTGGAAACACCATATATTTT
.,TRBD2,TRBV27,16,TRBJ2-7,CASSRQPGLISYEQYF,TGTGCCAGCAGTCGTCAGCCGGGACTAATTTCCTACGAGCAGTACTTC
.,.,TRBV6-4,13,TRBJ1-1,CASSRGDSTEAFF,TGTGCCAGCAGTCGTGGCGACTCCACTGAAGCTTTCTTT
.,.,TRBV9,15,TRBJ2-7,CASSVGPGLGDEQYF,TGTGCCAGCAGCGTAGGGCCTGGCCTCGGGGACGAGCAGTACTTC
.,TRBD2,TRBV30,15,TRBJ2-7,CAWIMRGLAAYEQYF,TGTGCCTGGATTATGCGGGGACTAGCGGCCTACGAGCAGTACTTC